This TCR beta chain derives from a study of shared clonotypes between healthy human individuals. Assay used: immunoSEQ multiplex PCR; TCRdb lists only in-frame clones, some missing. The sample yields 2,500,000 or so clones, 90% to 95% seen once. This CDR3 comprises 15 residues. Looked up from germline, CDR1 is SQVTM and CDR2 is ANQGSEA. The V and J ends lost 3 bases and 1 base respectively, with 15 bases between them. Remarks on this clone: Its antigen is undetermined.

Study-level points and caveats: As a rule, naive subsets had a larger estimated richness than memory subsets. Tissue TCR repertoires likely differ from these blood-only repertoires. Several donors shared about 4.8% of their naive CD4 clonotypes.

The receptor's source is a man younger than 35 in good health. Some clones in this sample may be carry-over from other donors' samples. The rearrangement uses TRBV29-1 and TRBJ1-1; a weak D match, TRBD1 (6 bases). Sequenced sample: naive CD4+ T cells from PBMCs. Documented subset: CD45RA+ positively selected. The CDR3 DNA reads as TGCAGCGTTGACCCCCGGGACACCCCGAACACTGAAGCTTTCTTT. Its translation: CSVDPRDTPNTEAFF.